This T cell receptor beta chain originates from a study of T cells in Graves' hyperthyroidism and ophthalmopathy. Overall study: Before any treatment, at initial diagnosis, peripheral blood was collected.

Researchers took RNA transcripts and amplified the TCR beta CDR3 regions from them. RT-PCR in the first round (using the HTBI primer set) targeted the TCR CDR3. TCRdb re-called the multiplex PCR reads with MiXCR, one entry per CDR3 protein. In the table there are 350,000 to 400,000 distinct CDR3 sequences, 19% of which are singletons. The germline V gene encodes CDR1 SGHRS and CDR2 YFSETQ. Trimming removed 2 bases from V and 1 base from J; junction bases left unmatched: 9. The CDR3 sequence is 16 residues long. Absence of ophthalmopathy progression within 18 months defined stable Graves' hyperthyroidism. In this sample, this clonotype turned up many times.

Sequencing used blood. The chain has TRBV5-1 and TRBJ2-7; TRBD2 aligns across 7 bases. This receptor was identified in a woman under 30 with Graves' hyperthyroidism. CDR3 sequence: CASSFDLRGSSYEQYF. Here the CDR3 DNA reads TGCGCCAGCAGCTTCGACTTGCGGGGGAGTTCCTACGAGCAGTACTTC.